This T cell receptor beta chain came from a study of T cell responses to AZD1222 COVID-19 vaccine. Findings and caveats of the study: Two doses of AZD1222 preceded a rise in Spike-specific TCR breadth and depth.

Trimming stripped 7 bases from V and 8 bases from J, with 18 bases between. CDR3 length equals 15 residues. The V gene's germline CDR1 is SGHTA and CDR2 FQGNSA. Profiled with immunoSEQ multiplex PCR; TCRdb holds only in-frame clones, not every one. Here the sample spans over 100,000 clones, less than 95% being singletons. Remarks on this clone: The antigen remains undetermined.

V is TRBV7-2 and J is TRBJ1-6; perhaps TRBD1 as D (6 bases). The source material was peripheral blood, sampled on day 0 of AZD1222 vaccination. This sequence was found in an adult in good health. CDR3 DNA sequence: TGTGCCAGCAAACGGGGGCCGGACAGAGATTCACCCCTCCACTTT. Protein product: CASKRGPDRDSPLHF.